This entry lists 27 T cell receptor beta chains sequenced from one sample in a study of cytomegalovirus exposure and HLA in healthy donors. PCR involved 60 Vbeta and 13 Jbeta primers. Some clones are missing from TCRdb's copy, which holds only in-frame ones; the method was immunoSEQ multiplex PCR. This sample has some 120,000 clones, with 70% to 85% found just once. Input material: PBMCs. These receptors were collected from a young man in good health and CMV-seronegative.

The chain uses TRBV29-1 and TRBJ2-1, with TRBD2 matching 11 bases. Trimming cost V 3 bases and J 13 bases; bases outside gene matches: 14. Germline values: CDR1 SQVTM, CDR2 ANQGSEA. CDR3 length equals 15 residues. The CDR3 sequence: CSVDASGGSPMRQFF. The CDR3 DNA follows: TGCAGCGTTGACGCTAGCGGGGGGTCTCCAATGAGACAGTTCTTC.

This clone was detected once. This chain links TRBV15 with TRBJ2-7, with TRBD2 matching over 12 bases. V lost 7 bases, J lost 3 bases, and 1 base stayed unmatched. From germline, CDR1 is LNHNV and CDR2 YYDKDF (reference sequence). The CDR3 spans 13 residues. DNA of the CDR3: TGTGCCACCAAGACTAGCGGGGGCTACGAGCAGTACTTC. This codes for CATKTSGGYEQYF.

The J gene is TRBJ2-1, the V gene TRBV6-1, with 8 positions matching TRBD1. In germline, CDR1 is MNHNS, CDR2 SASEGT. V lost 3 bases to trimming and J lost 4 bases; unmatched junction nucleotides: 8. The CDR3 is made up of 16 amino acids. CDR3 loop: CASSDPQGAGYNEQFF. The CDR3, as DNA: TGTGCCAGCAGTGACCCCCAGGGGGCAGGGTACAATGAGCAGTTCTTC.

The chain joins TRBV6-5 to TRBJ2-7, with a weak D call TRBD1 (5 bases). V lost 6 bases and J 1 base, leaving 16 bases between the germline ends. This CDR3 has 15 amino acids. From germline, CDR1 is MNHEY and CDR2 SVGAGI. In DNA, the CDR3 is TGTGCCAGCAGACCCCTTACGACAGCTTCCTACGAGCAGTACTTC. Its translation: CASRPLTTASYEQYF.

CDR3 residues: CASSEDRGPYGYTF. The CDR3 bases are TGTGCCAGCAGTGAGGACAGGGGTCCCTATGGCTACACCTTC. The chain has TRBV2 and TRBJ1-2; TRBD1 aligns across 9 bases. V lost 3 bases and J lost 4; bases outside the gene matches: 3. The CDR3 has 14 residues. Germline values: CDR1 SNHLY, CDR2 FYNNEI.

The CDR3 DNA reads TGTGCCAGCAGCTTACAGTCCGGGTCCTACGAGCAGTACTTC. Translating it yields CASSLQSGSYEQYF. V and J are TRBV7-2 and TRBJ2-7; D not resolved. The germline CDR1 and CDR2 sequences are SGHTA and FQGNSA. The ends were cut back, 2 bases at V and 1 base at J, with 9 bases in the middle. The CDR3 covers 14 residues.

The chain couples TRBV7-6 to TRBJ2-3; 9 bases fit TRBD2. The CDR3 spans 15 residues. After removal of 0 bases from V and 6 bases from J, the junction contained 4 bases not matched to a gene. Germline assignment: CDR1 SGHVS and CDR2 FNYEAQ. Here the CDR3 DNA reads TGTGCCAGCAGCTTAGCTAGCGGGGGCGCGGATACGCAGTATTTT. Amino acids: CASSLASGGADTQYF.

CDR3 sequence reads: CASTTVYEQYF. The CDR3 DNA sequence: TGTGCCAGCACGACAGTTTACGAGCAGTACTTC. The chain joins TRBV6-1 to TRBJ2-7; tentatively, D is TRBD1 (5 bases). The germline V and J ends were trimmed by 7 bases and 4 bases, with 8 bases remaining between them. Per the germline V gene, CDR1 is MNHNS and CDR2 is SASEGT. This CDR3 comprises 11 residues.

For this clone: At one end the junction does not follow the germline gene, possibly because of a read error. V usage is TRBV6-1 and J usage is TRBJ2-5, with D perhaps TRBD1 (6 bases). The CDR3 totals 14 residues. CDR1 is MNHNS, CDR2 SASEGT, per germline. The CDR3 here is CASRYRVEQGTQYF. CDR3 nucleotides: TGTGCCAGCAGGTACAGGGTTGAGCAAGGGACCCAGTACTTC.

The chain recombines TRBV5-6 with TRBJ1-2; no firm D call. The CDR3 loop spans 15 amino acids. Between the trimmed V and J ends, which lost 4 bases and 2 bases, there was a span of 15 bases. CDR1 SGHDT and CDR2 YYEEEE come from the germline V gene. The CDR3 DNA sequence: TGTGCCAGCAGCAGTCTATCCGGGAGCAACTATGGCTACACCTTC. This gives the protein CASSSLSGSNYGYTF.

The chain combines TRBV13 with TRBJ2-7, with D perhaps matching TRBD1 (5 bases). The V end was cut by 2 bases, the J end by 7 bases, with 12 bases between. The CDR3 has 13 residues. Germline loops: CDR1 PRHDT, CDR2 FYEKMQ (reference sequence). This chain's CDR3 is CASSLQGVREQYF. The DNA for the CDR3 is TGTGCCAGCAGCTTACAAGGGGTGAGGGAGCAGTACTTC.

The chain couples TRBV2 to TRBJ2-3, with 11 bases that match TRBD2. J lost 1 base, V lost 3 bases, and 6 bases had no gene match. This CDR3 region has 17 residues. Looked up from germline, CDR1 is SNHLY and CDR2 is FYNNEI. CDR3 protein: CASSDLGLAEGTDTQYF. CDR3 sequence (DNA): TGTGCCAGCAGTGATCTGGGACTAGCGGAGGGCACAGATACGCAGTATTTT.

This clone has a single count. The V call is TRBV6-5, the J call TRBJ1-2; the D is unclear. Germline CDR1 MNHEY, CDR2 SVGAGI. The germline V and J ends were trimmed by 2 bases and 2 bases, with 6 bases remaining between them. The CDR3 has 13 amino acids. The CDR3 DNA follows: TGTGCCAGCAGTTACGGGCCAAACTATGGCTACACCTTC. It encodes CASSYGPNYGYTF.

The rearrangement links TRBV21-1 to TRBJ2-1; TRBD2 is taken as the D call from the table, unchecked against the DNA. TRBV21-1 is a listed pseudogene. The CDR3 covers 16 residues. CDR3 nucleotide sequence: TGTGCCAGCAGCATCCGAGGACTAGCGGGGGACAATGAGCAGTTCTTC. It is translated as CASSIRGLAGDNEQFF.

The chain joins TRBV6-6 to TRBJ1-4; D perhaps matches TRBD1 (5 bases). V was clipped by 4 bases and J by 7 bases, with 16 bases between them. The V gene's germline CDR1 is MNHNY and CDR2 SVGAGI (reference sequence). The CDR3 has 15 amino acids. DNA of the CDR3: TGTGCCAGCAGTTCTATGGGATTTCAGGGTGAAAAACTGTTTTTT. Its protein is CASSSMGFQGEKLFF.

The J gene is TRBJ2-7, the V gene TRBV29-1, with D unresolved. Trimming removed 4 bases from V and 2 bases from J, with 6 bases in between. CDR1 and CDR2 (germline): SQVTM, ANQGSEA. The CDR3 length is 11 residues. The CDR3 loop is CSVGLTYEQYF. CDR3 sequence (DNA): TGCAGCGTTGGACTGACCTACGAGCAGTACTTC.

This clone was seen more than once but under ten times. The chain has TRBV2 and TRBJ2-7; the match to TRBD2 covers 16 bases. The V segment lost 8 bases and the J segment 4 bases; nucleotides outside the gene matches: 14. The CDR3 is made up of 18 amino acids. Germline V gene data show CDR1 as SNHLY and CDR2 as FYNNEI. In nucleotides, the CDR3 is TGTGCCAGCGGTAAACCGGGACTAGCGGGGGGGCTCTCATACGAGCAGTACTTC. Encoded protein: CASGKPGLAGGLSYEQYF.

CDR3 DNA sequence: TGTGCCAGCAGCTTGGGTCAGACTGGTGAGCAGTTCTTC. This translates into CASSLGQTGEQFF. This sequence joins TRBV7-7 and TRBJ2-1; D remains ambiguous. V lost 3 bases and J lost 9, with 12 bases in between. The CDR3 has 13 residues. From germline, CDR1 is SSHAT and CDR2 FNYEAQ (reference sequence). The full variable domain, rest sourced from reference TRBV7-7 and TRBJ2-1, is GAGVSQSPRYKVTKRGQDVTLRCDPISSHATLYWYQQALGQGPEFLTYFNYEAQPDKSGLPSDRFSAERPEGSISTLTIQRTEQRDSAMYRCASSLGQTGEQFFGPGTRLTVL.

The V and J genes are TRBV7-9 and TRBJ1-1; TRBD1 is a possible D gene (6 bases). Per the germline V gene, CDR1 is SEHNR and CDR2 is FQNEAQ (reference sequence). The V end was cut by 8 bases, the J end by 4 bases, with 17 bases between. The CDR3 is 14 residues long. This CDR3 reads CASSRIQGSTEAFF. The DNA of the CDR3 is TGTGCCAGCTCCCGAATACAGGGAAGCACTGAAGCTTTCTTT.

The chain links TRBV7-9 to TRBJ2-3; 7 bases are a match to TRBD1. The junction had 11 bases not matched to a gene; V was cut back by 4 bases and J by 1 base. The CDR3 is 17 amino acids. Germline V lookup: CDR1 SEHNR, CDR2 FQNEAQ (reference sequence). CDR3 region: CASSSYYRGRGTDTQYF. DNA for the CDR3: TGTGCCAGCAGCTCGTATTACAGGGGCAGGGGCACAGATACGCAGTATTTT. The full variable domain, its missing parts supplied by reference TRBV7-9 and TRBJ2-3, is DTGVSQNPRHKITKRGQNVTFRCDPISEHNRLYWYRQTLGQGPEFLTYFQNEAQLEKSRLLSDRFSAERPKGSFSTLEIQRTEQGDSAMYLCASSSYYRGRGTDTQYFGPGTRLTVL.

The sample holds a few counts of this clone. The J gene is TRBJ2-1, the V gene TRBV27; D uncertain. The germline CDR1 and CDR2 sequences are MNHEY and SMNVEV (reference sequence). V lost 2 bases, J lost 2 bases, and 4 bases lay in between. CDR3 length: 13 amino acids. CDR3 loop: CASSLLAYNEQFF. The CDR3 DNA is TGTGCCAGCAGTTTACTAGCCTACAATGAGCAGTTCTTC.

This clone was picked up one time. The CDR3 spells CASSPTGVMDEQYF. The CDR3, as DNA: TGTGCCAGCAGCCCGACAGGGGTTATGGACGAGCAGTACTTC. The chain links TRBV13 to TRBJ2-7, with 8 bases matching TRBD1. Unmatched junction bases numbered 8, after V lost 5 bases and J lost 5 bases. The CDR3 covers 14 residues. Germline V lookup: CDR1 PRHDT, CDR2 FYEKMQ (reference sequence).

This clone was observed a few times. The chain couples TRBV5-1 to TRBJ1-4; D is ambiguous. CDR3 length equals 15 residues. Trimming cost V 0 bases and J 0 bases, with 6 bases left between them. The germline V gene has CDR1 SGHRS and CDR2 YFSETQ. CDR3 nucleotide sequence: TGCGCCAGCAGCTTGGTTGTCGCAACTAATGAAAAACTGTTTTTT. Translated, it gives CASSLVVATNEKLFF.

This clone occurred once. This chain links TRBV10-3 with TRBJ1-1, with 8 positions matching TRBD1. V was pared by 4 bases and J by 2 bases, with 9 bases of the junction left unmatched. The CDR3 loop spans 16 amino acids. CDR1 is ENHRY and CDR2 is SYGVKD in the germline V gene. The CDR3 coding sequence is TGTGCCATCAGTGGGGCTAAGACAGGGGATAACACTGAAGCTTTCTTT. Translation gives CAISGAKTGDNTEAFF.

This rearrangement joins TRBV9 to TRBJ1-1, with 11 bases that match TRBD1. Germline lookup yields CDR1 SGDLS and CDR2 YYNGEE. The V gene end was trimmed by 3 bases and the J gene end by 10 bases; junction bases not matched to a gene: 11. This CDR3 is built from 15 residues. The CDR3 region has the DNA TGTGCCAGCAGCGCCTACGGACAGGGGGCTCGGGGAGCTTTCTTT. It specifies CASSAYGQGARGAFF.

V and J are TRBV4-3 and TRBJ1-2, with D possibly being TRBD1 (6 bases). This CDR3 comprises 15 residues. V was cut by 0 bases and J by 8 bases, with 16 bases left in between. Germline assignment: CDR1 LGHNA and CDR2 YSLEER. The chain's CDR3 is CASSQDRGGGSGYTF. The DNA for the CDR3 is TGCGCCAGCAGCCAAGATCGCGGTGGGGGCAGCGGCTACACCTTC.

This clone was seen a single time. The genes are TRBV7-9 and TRBJ1-2; no clear D gene. CDR1 and CDR2 from the germline V gene are SEHNR and FQNEAQ (reference sequence). The CDR3 is made up of 13 amino acids. The V end lost 6 bases, the J end lost 1 base, and 9 bases lay between the germline ends. The CDR3 nucleotides are TGTGCCAGCAGAGCAGGCCTTAACTATGGCTACACCTTC. Its translation: CASRAGLNYGYTF.